This TCR beta chain originates from a study of blood T cell repertoires in COVID-19. Original data processing: From reference gene primer amplification, estimates of nucleated cell counts were derived. Some clones are missing from TCRdb's copy, which holds only in-frame ones; the method was immunoSEQ multiplex PCR. Clone size and V and J calls were adopted from that table, with D and trimming inferred from the DNA. The top ten clones hold around 2.5% of a sample with approximately 150,000 clones, approximately 86% of them seen once. This clone was recorded only once. Germline loops: CDR1 DFQATT, CDR2 SNEGSKA (reference sequence). Trimming took 3 bases from V and 8 from J, leaving 10 bases between them. This CDR3 is built from 12 residues.

The J gene is TRBJ1-4, the V gene TRBV20-1; D possibly corresponds to TRBD1 (5 bases). The source is a woman older than 75 with COVID-19, enrolled during active disease. Sequenced: peripheral blood. The CDR3 protein is CSASKQEEKLFF. In DNA, the CDR3 is TGCAGTGCTAGTAAACAGGAAGAAAAACTGTTTTTT.